This T cell receptor beta chain appears in the sequencing data of a study of shared clonotypes between healthy human individuals. Generated by immunoSEQ multiplex PCR, the TCRdb table keeps only in-frame clones and is missing some. The data contain about 1.5 million clones, approximately 98% of them seen just once; the ten biggest clones take up around 0.47%. Germline V gene lookup returns CDR1 GTSNPN and CDR2 SVGIG (reference sequence). The V end lost 2 bases, the J end lost 5 bases, and 6 bases lay between the germline ends. The CDR3 runs 11 residues. This chain joins TRBV30 and TRBJ2-5; D is unclear. Sequencing was performed on naive CD4+ T cells sorted from blood. Subset of the sample: CD45RA+ positively selected. The clonotype originates from a man between 25 and 39 years old in good health. The CDR3 sequence is CAWSLGETQYF. DNA for the CDR3: TGTGCCTGGAGTTTGGGGGAGACCCAGTACTTC.